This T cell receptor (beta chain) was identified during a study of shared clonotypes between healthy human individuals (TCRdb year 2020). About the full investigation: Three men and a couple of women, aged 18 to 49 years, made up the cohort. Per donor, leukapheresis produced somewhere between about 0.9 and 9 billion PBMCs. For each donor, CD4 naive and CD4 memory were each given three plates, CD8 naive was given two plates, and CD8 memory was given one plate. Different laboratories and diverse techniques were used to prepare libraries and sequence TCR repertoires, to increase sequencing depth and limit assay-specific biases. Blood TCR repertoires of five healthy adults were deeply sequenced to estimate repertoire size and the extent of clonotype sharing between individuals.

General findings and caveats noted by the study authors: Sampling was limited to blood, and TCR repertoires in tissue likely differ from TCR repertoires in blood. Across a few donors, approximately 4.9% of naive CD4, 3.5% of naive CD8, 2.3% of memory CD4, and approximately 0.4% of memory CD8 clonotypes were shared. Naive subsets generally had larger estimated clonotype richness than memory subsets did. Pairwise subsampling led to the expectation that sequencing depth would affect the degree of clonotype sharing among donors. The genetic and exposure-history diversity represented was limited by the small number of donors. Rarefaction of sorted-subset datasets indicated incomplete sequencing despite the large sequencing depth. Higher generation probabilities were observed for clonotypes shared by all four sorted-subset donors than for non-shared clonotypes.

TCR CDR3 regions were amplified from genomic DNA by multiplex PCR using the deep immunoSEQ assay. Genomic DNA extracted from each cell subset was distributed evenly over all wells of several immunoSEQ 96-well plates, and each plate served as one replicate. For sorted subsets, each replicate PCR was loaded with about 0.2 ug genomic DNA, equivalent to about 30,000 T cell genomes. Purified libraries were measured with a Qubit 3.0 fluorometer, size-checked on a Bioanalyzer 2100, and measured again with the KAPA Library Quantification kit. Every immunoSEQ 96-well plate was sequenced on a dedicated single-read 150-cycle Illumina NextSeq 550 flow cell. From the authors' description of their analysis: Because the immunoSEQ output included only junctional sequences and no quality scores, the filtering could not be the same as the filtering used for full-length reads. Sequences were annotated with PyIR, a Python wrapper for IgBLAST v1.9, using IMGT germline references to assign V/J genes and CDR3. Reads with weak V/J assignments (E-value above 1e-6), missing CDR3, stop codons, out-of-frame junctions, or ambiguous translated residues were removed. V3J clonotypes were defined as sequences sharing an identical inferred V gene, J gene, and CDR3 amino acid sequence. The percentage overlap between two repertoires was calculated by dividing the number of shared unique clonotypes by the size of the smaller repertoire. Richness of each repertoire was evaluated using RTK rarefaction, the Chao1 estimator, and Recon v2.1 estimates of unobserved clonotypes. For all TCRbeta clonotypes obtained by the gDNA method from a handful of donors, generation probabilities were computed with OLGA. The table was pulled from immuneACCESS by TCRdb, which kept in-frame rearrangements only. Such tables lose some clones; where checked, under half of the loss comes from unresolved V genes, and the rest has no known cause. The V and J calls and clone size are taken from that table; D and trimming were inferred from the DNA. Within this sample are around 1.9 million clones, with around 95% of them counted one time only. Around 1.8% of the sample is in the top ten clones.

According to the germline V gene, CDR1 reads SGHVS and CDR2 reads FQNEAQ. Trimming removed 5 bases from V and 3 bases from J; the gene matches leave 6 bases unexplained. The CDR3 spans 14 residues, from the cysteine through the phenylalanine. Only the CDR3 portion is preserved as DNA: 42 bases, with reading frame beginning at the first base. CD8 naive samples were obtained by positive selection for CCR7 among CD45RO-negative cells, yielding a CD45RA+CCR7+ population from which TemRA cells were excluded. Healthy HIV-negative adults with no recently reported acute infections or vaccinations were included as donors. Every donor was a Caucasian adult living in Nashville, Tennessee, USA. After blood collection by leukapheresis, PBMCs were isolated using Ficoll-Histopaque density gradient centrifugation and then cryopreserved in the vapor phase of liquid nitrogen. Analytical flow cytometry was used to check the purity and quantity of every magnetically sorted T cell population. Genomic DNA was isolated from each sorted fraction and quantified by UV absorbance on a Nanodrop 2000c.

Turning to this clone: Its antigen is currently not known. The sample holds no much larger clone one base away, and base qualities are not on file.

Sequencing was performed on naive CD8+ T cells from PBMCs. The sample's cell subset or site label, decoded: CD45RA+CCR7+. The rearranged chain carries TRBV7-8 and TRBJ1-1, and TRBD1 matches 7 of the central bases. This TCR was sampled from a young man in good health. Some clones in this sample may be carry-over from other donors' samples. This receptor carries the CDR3 CASSTTGWDTEAFF. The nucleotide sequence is TGTGCCAGCAGCACGACAGGGTGGGACACTGAAGCTTTCTTT. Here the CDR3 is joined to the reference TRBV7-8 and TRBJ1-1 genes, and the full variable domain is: GAGVSQSPRYKVAKRGQDVALRCDPISGHVSLFWYQQALGQGPEFLTYFQNEAQLDKSGLPSDRFFAERPEGSVSTLKIQRTQQEDSAVYLCASSTTGWDTEAFFGQGTRLTVV.